Listed below are T cell receptor beta chains from one sample, sequenced in a study of blood T cell repertoires in COVID-19. Repertoires were generated with immunoSEQ multiplex PCR, while TCRdb's copy carries only in-frame clones and drops some. This table holds about 180,000 clones, 85% to 90% found once. Input material: PBMCs or T cells enriched from blood (not recorded which). The receptors were gathered from a woman aged 35 to 49 with acute COVID-19. CDR3s include the opening cysteine and the closing phenylalanine or tryptophan. The D gene is left open where the match is weak. The size field is filled for only some rows; it gives once, few, many or a size class.

TRBV4-1,.,TRBJ1-5,.,CASSLDTGYNQPQHF,TGCGCCAGCAGCCTAGATACAGGGTACAATCAGCCCCAGCATTTT
TRBV7-8,TRBD1,TRBJ2-3,.,CASSPDAGTASTDTQYF,TGTGCCAGCAGCCCGGACGCCGGGACAGCCAGCACAGATACGCAGTATTTT
TRBV27,TRBD1,TRBJ2-5,.,CASGRDRDQETQYF,TGTGCCAGCGGGCGGGACAGGGACCAAGAGACCCAGTACTTC
TRBV28,.,TRBJ2-3,.,CASSSRPDTDTQYF,TGTGCCAGCAGTTCTAGGCCCGACACAGATACGCAGTATTTT
TRBV28,TRBD1,TRBJ2-7,.,CASSFGAGGYEQYF,TGTGCCAGCAGTTTTGGGGCAGGGGGCTACGAGCAGTACTTC
TRBV2,TRBD2,TRBJ2-6,.,CASSEYLAGGPSSGANVLTF,TGTGCCAGCAGTGAGTACCTAGCGGGGGGCCCTAGCTCTGGGGCCAACGTCCTGACTTTC
TRBV3-1/TRBV3-2,.,TRBJ2-7,few,CASSQMKKDIGEQYF,TGTGCCAGCAGCCAGATGAAAAAGGACATCGGCGAGCAGTACTTC
TRBV11-1,.,TRBJ2-1,.,CASSTRTALYNEQFF,TGTGCCAGCAGCACTCGCACAGCCCTCTACAATGAGCAGTTCTTC
TRBV19,.,TRBJ2-3,.,CASSTGTPDTQYF,TGTGCCAGTAGTACAGGGACTCCAGATACGCAGTATTTT
TRBV28,TRBD2,TRBJ2-6,once,CASTTLAGGANVLTF,TGTGCCAGCACGACTTTAGCGGGTGGGGCCAACGTCCTGACTTTC
TRBV14,TRBD1,TRBJ2-3,.,CASSRDRADTQYF,TGTGCCAGCAGCCGGGACAGGGCCGATACGCAGTATTTT
TRBV5-1,.,TRBJ2-3,.,CASRAGTFREDTQYF,TGCGCCAGCCGCGCCGGGACTTTCAGGGAAGATACGCAGTATTTT
TRBV9,.,TRBJ2-2,.,CASSVGPGSTGELFF,TGTGCCAGCAGCGTAGGCCCGGGGAGCACCGGGGAGCTGTTTTTT
TRBV28,TRBD1,TRBJ1-2,.,CASSPFGTVYGYTF,TGTGCCAGCAGTCCATTTGGGACAGTCTATGGCTACACCTTC
TRBV25-1,.,TRBJ1-2,.,CASSERGGNYGYTF,TGTGCCAGCAGTGAAAGGGGGGGGAACTATGGCTACACCTTC
TRBV7-2,.,TRBJ2-1,few,CASSRNNEQFF,TGTGCCAGCAGCCGTAACAATGAGCAGTTCTTC
TRBV4-1,TRBD1,TRBJ1-2,once,CASSQWESGTGRIYGYTF,TGCGCCAGCAGCCAATGGGAGTCCGGGACAGGGAGGATCTATGGCTACACCTTC
TRBV6-1,TRBD1,TRBJ2-7,few,CASSEFGNRGYEQYF,TGTGCCAGCAGTGAATTTGGGAACAGGGGATACGAGCAGTACTTC
TRBV5-1,TRBD1,TRBJ2-7,few,CASSVDRESAYEQYF,TGCGCCAGCAGCGTGGACAGGGAATCGGCCTACGAGCAGTACTTC
TRBV10-3,TRBD1,TRBJ2-5,.,CATGTGKETQYF,TGTGCCACGGGGACAGGGAAAGAGACCCAGTACTTC
TRBV2,TRBD1,TRBJ1-4,.,CASSATGALGEKLFF,TGTGCCAGCAGTGCCACAGGGGCCCTAGGTGAAAAACTGTTTTTT